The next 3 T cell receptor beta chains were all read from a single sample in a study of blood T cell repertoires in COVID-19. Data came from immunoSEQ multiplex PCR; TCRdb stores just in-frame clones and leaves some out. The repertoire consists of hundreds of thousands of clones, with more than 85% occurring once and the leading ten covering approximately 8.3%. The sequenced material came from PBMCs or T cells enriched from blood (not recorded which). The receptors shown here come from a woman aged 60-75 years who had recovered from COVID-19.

This CDR3 reads CASSQVKTGGRTQYF. For the CDR3, the DNA is TGTGCCAGCAGCCAAGTTAAGACAGGGGGGAGGACGCAGTATTTT. J is TRBJ2-3 and V is TRBV3-1 (or the pseudogene TRBV3-2), with TRBD1 identical over 9 bases. In germline, CDR1 is LGHDT, CDR2 YNNKEL (reference sequence). V lost 1 base and J lost 9; bases outside the gene matches: 8. CDR3 length equals 15 residues.

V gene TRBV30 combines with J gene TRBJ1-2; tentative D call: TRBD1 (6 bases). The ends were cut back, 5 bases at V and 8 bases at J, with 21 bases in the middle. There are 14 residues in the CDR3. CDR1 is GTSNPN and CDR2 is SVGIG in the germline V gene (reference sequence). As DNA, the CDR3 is TGTGCCTGGCCCCGCGGGGGGCCCCTGGGAGGCTACACCTTC. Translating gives CAWPRGGPLGGYTF. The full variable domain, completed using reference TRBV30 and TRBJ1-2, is SQTIHQWPATLVQPVGSPLSLECTVEGTSNPNLYWYRQAAGRGLQLLFYSVGIGQISSEVPQNLSASRPQDRQFILSSKKLLLSDSGFYLCAWPRGGPLGGYTFGSGTRLTVV.

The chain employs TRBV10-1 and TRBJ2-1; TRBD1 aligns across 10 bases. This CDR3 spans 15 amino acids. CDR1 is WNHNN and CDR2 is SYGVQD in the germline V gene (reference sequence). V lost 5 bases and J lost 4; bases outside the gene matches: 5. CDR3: CASSPGTGAYNEQFF. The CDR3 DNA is TGCGCCAGCAGTCCCGGGACAGGGGCGTACAATGAGCAGTTCTTC.